Here is one T cell receptor beta chain with its context. The CDR3 consists of 14 residues. Unmatched junction bases numbered 4, after V lost 5 bases and J lost 6 bases. CDR1 and CDR2 from the germline V gene are LNHDA and SQIVND (reference sequence). The data derive from a study of lymphopenia after photon versus proton radiotherapy. Method: immunoSEQ multiplex PCR; TCRdb's copy keeps in-frame clones and lacks some. Found here are about 12,000 clones, 89% of them singletons; the top ten hold 3% to 3.5%. The sample consisted of peripheral blood, taken from a patient treated with proton-based radiotherapy. This receptor was identified in a man in his sixties with pancreatic cancer. The chain joins TRBV19 to TRBJ2-5; the match to TRBD2 covers 12 bases. CDR3 nucleotide sequence: TGTGCCAGTAGTGCGACTAGCGGGAGTAAGACCCAGTACTTC. It specifies CASSATSGSKTQYF.